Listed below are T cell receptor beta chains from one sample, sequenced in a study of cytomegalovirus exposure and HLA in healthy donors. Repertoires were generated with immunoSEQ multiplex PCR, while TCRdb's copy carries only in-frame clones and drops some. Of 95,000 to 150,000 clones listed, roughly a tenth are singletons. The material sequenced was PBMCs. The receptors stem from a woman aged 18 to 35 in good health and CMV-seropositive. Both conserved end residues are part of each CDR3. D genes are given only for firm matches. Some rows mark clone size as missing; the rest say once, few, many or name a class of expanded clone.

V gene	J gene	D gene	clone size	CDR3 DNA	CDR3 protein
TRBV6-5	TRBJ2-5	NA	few	TGTGCCAGCAGAAACCCGTTACGCGGGGTGACCCAGTACTTC	CASRNPLRGVTQYF
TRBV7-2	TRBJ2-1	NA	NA	TGTGCCAGCAGCTTGGGACACGGACCGTATAAGGCGCAGTTCTTC	CASSLGHGPYKAQFF
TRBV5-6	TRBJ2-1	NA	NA	TGTGCCAGCAGCTCCAAATCCCTCGACTGGTACAATGAGCAGTTCTTC	CASSSKSLDWYNEQFF
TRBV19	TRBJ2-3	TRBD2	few	TGTGCCACCAAAACTAGCGGGGCTAGCACAGATACGCAGTATTTT	CATKTSGASTDTQYF
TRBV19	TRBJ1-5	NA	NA	TGTGCCAGTAACCTGGACAAGGATCAGCCCCAGCATTTT	CASNLDKDQPQHF
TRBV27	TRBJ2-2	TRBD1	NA	TGTGCCAGCTCCCGACCGGGACAGGGGAACACCGGGGAGCTGTTTTTT	CASSRPGQGNTGELFF
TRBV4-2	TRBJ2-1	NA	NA	TGTGCCAGCAGCCAAGACTCGGGAAGGGATGAGCAGTTCTTC	CASSQDSGRDEQFF
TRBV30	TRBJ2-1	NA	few	TGTGCCTGGAGTGTACTAGGCGATGAGCAGTTCTTC	CAWSVLGDEQFF
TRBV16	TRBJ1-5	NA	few	TGTGCCAGCCGCGATTTATCGGGACAGCATTTT	CASRDLSGQHF
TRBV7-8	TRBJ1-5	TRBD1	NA	TGTGCCAGCAGGAGTGACAGGGGGAGTAATCAGCCCCAGCATTTT	CASRSDRGSNQPQHF
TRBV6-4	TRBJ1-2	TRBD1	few	TGTGCCAGCAGTGATACCGGACAGGACTATGGCTACACCTTC	CASSDTGQDYGYTF
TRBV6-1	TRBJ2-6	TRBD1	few	TGTGCCATGATGACAGGGGTGGCTGGGGCCAACGTCCTGACTTTC	CAMMTGVAGANVLTF
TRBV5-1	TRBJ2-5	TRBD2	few	TGCGCCAGCAGCATAGGACTAGGGCTCTCGGAGACCCAGTACTTC	CASSIGLGLSETQYF
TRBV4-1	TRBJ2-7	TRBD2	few	TGCGCCAGCAGCCAAGTGGGAGGGAAGAGTTACGAGCAGTACTTC	CASSQVGGKSYEQYF
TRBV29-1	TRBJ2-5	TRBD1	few	TGCAGCGTTGAAGGGGGGACAGGGAGGGACCAAGAGACCCAGTACTTC	CSVEGGTGRDQETQYF
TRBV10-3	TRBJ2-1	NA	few	TGTGCCATCAGTGAGTCCGTGGAGCGCAATGAGCAGTTCTTC	CAISESVERNEQFF
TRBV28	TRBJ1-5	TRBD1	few	TGTGCCAGCAGAGGGACAGGGGAAAGTCAGCCCCAGCATTTT	CASRGTGESQPQHF
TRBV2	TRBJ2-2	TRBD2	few	TGTGCCAGCAGTGTTGTGACTAGCGGGATAGGGACCGGGGAGCTGTTTTTT	CASSVVTSGIGTGELFF
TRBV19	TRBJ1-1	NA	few	TGTGCCAGTAGTGTTACAGGGTTCACTGAAGCTTTCTTT	CASSVTGFTEAFF
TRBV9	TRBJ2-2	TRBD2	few	TGTGCCAGCAGCCCTCTAGCGGGGTCGAACACCGGGGAGCTGTTTTTT	CASSPLAGSNTGELFF
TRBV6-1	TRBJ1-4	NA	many	TGTGCCAGCAGTGAAGGATGGAGACTGTTTTTT	CASSEGWRLFF
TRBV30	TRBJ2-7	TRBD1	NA	TGTGCCTGGGGTGCAGGGGGCTATTTCTACGAGCAGTACTTC	CAWGAGGYFYEQYF
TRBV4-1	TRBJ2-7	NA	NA	TGCGCCAGCAGCCGAGGACAGTGGAACTACGAGCAGTACTTC	CASSRGQWNYEQYF
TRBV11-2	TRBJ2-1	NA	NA	TGTGCCAGCAGGCGGGGGCTAGCGGCCTTCCGTATGGAGCAGTTCTTC	CASRRGLAAFRMEQFF
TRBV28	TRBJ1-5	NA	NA	TGTGCCAGCAGTTCATCACCTACCTTGACCCAGCATTTT	CASSSSPTLTQHF
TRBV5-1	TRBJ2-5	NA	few	TGCGCCAGCAGGGCCACGGAGACCCAGTACTTC	CASRATETQYF
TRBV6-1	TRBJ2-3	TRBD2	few	TGTGCCACTCTGCAGCCTAGCGGGAGCTCAGATACGCAGTATTTT	CATLQPSGSSDTQYF
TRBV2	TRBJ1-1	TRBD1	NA	TGTGCCAGCACTCAGGACAGGGGAGTGTCTGAAGCTTTCTTT	CASTQDRGVSEAFF
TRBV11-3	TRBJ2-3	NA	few	TGTGCCAGCGGGATTCAGGGGACAGATACGCAGTATTTT	CASGIQGTDTQYF
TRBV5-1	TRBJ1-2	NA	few	TGCGCCAGCAGCTTGGACGGTTACAGTGGCTACACCTTC	CASSLDGYSGYTF